This T cell receptor beta chain is drawn from a study of blood T cell repertoires in COVID-19. From germline, CDR1 is MDHEN and CDR2 SYDVKM. The CDR3 runs 14 residues. Trimming cost V 3 bases and J 5 bases; bases outside gene matches: 5. Method: immunoSEQ multiplex PCR; TCRdb's copy keeps in-frame clones and lacks some. Found here are 400,000 to 450,000 clones, around 89% of them singletons; the top ten hold around 1.5%. The receptor's source is a woman between 40 and 55 years old with COVID-19, enrolled during active disease. Specimen: peripheral blood. The chain couples TRBV28 to TRBJ2-5; 8 nucleotides agree with TRBD2. CDR3 DNA: TGTGCCAGCAGTTTCCGTAGCGGGGACGAGACCCAGTACTTC. Amino acid sequence: CASSFRSGDETQYF.